Following are 32 T cell receptor beta chains from one sample sequenced in a study of T cell responses to AZD1222 COVID-19 vaccine. The method was immunoSEQ multiplex PCR; TCRdb's version includes in-frame clones alone and lacks a portion of them. The sample shows about 93,000 clones, 85% to 90% of them seen only once. This specimen consisted of peripheral blood, obtained 28 days after the second AZD1222 dose. The receptor set was obtained from an adult who received the AZD1222 COVID-19 vaccine.

V gene TRBV6-4 combines with J gene TRBJ2-2; 8 nucleotides align to TRBD1. This CDR3 contains 14 residues. V was clipped by 5 bases and J by 5 bases; unmatched bases: 4. Per the germline V gene, CDR1 is MRHNA and CDR2 is SNTAGT. The CDR3 coding sequence is TGTGCCAGCAGTATGACAGGGGAGACCGGGGAGCTGTTTTTT. Protein product: CASSMTGETGELFF.

The chain combines TRBV2 with TRBJ2-1; D unclear. Between the trimmed V and J ends, which lost 3 bases and 9 bases, there was a span of 15 bases. CDR1 SNHLY and CDR2 FYNNEI come from the germline V gene. The CDR3 extends over 14 amino acids. The CDR3 DNA reads TGTGCCAGCAGTGAGGGATTGGTGGATCTTGAGCAGTTCTTC. Translation: CASSEGLVDLEQFF.

The chain recombines TRBV13 with TRBJ1-5; D is unclear. The CDR3 runs to 13 residues. Per germline, CDR1 PRHDT and CDR2 FYEKMQ (reference sequence). Trimming took off 5 bases at V and 4 bases at J, with 9 bases between the two ends. DNA of the CDR3: TGTGCCAGCAGCCTTACCTGGAATCAGCCCCAGCATTTT. Translating it yields CASSLTWNQPQHF.

This clone came up once. The rearrangement joins TRBV29-1 to TRBJ1-2; D is ambiguous. Trimming took 1 base from V and 4 from J, leaving 10 bases between them. The length of the CDR3 is 13 residues. Germline V gene sequence: CDR1 SQVTM, CDR2 ANQGSEA. CDR3 amino acids: CSVEGADPYGYTF. The CDR3 nucleotides are TGCAGCGTTGAAGGAGCGGACCCCTATGGCTACACCTTC.

J is TRBJ1-1 and V is TRBV6-5, with no clear D. Trimming cost V 2 bases and J 1 base, with 5 bases left between them. There are 13 residues in the CDR3. Germline loops: CDR1 MNHEY, CDR2 SVGAGI. CDR3 in amino acids: CASSYPPNTEAFF. The CDR3 DNA sequence: TGTGCCAGCAGTTACCCCCCGAACACTGAAGCTTTCTTT.

The gene calls are TRBV15 and TRBJ2-3; tentatively, D is TRBD2 (5 bases). The germline gives CDR1 LNHNV, CDR2 YYDKDF (reference sequence). V gave up 0 bases and J gave up 4 bases, with 14 bases separating them. This CDR3 has 16 amino acids. This chain's CDR3 is CATSRDLGESPDTQYF. CDR3 nucleotides: TGTGCCACCAGCAGAGATTTGGGAGAGTCCCCAGATACGCAGTATTTT.

This chain connects TRBV29-1 to TRBJ1-1, with D unresolved. The CDR3 consists of 11 residues. CDR1 is SQVTM, CDR2 ANQGSEA, per germline. Trimming removed 8 bases from V and 3 bases from J, with 10 bases in between. The CDR3 DNA is TGCAGCTCAAGCCACGACACTGAAGCTTTCTTT. Protein sequence: CSSSHDTEAFF.

This sequence joins TRBV7-3 and TRBJ1-1, with D unclear. The ends were cut back, 1 base at V and 6 bases at J, with 9 bases in the middle. Germline V gives CDR1 SGHTA, CDR2 FQGTGA. This CDR3 has 13 residues. The CDR3 is CASSLRHQSEAFF. CDR3 coding DNA: TGTGCCAGCAGCTTAAGGCATCAGTCTGAAGCTTTCTTT.

The V gene is TRBV6-2 or TRBV6-3, the J gene TRBJ1-5; D possibly corresponds to TRBD1 (5 bases). Germline V gene lookup returns CDR1 MNHEY and CDR2 SVGEGT. The CDR3 spans 14 residues. The V gene lost 6 bases and the J gene lost 0 bases, with 9 bases spanning the gap. The CDR3, as DNA: TGTGCCAGCAGCTTTGACAGTAGCAATCAGCCCCAGCATTTT. Amino acid sequence: CASSFDSSNQPQHF.

V gene TRBV13 combines with J gene TRBJ1-1; 10 bases are a match to TRBD1. V gave up 5 bases and J gave up 5 bases; unmatched junction bases: 5. The CDR3 sequence is 14 residues long. Germline V gene lookup returns CDR1 PRHDT and CDR2 FYEKMQ (reference sequence). The CDR3 is CASSRTGGNTEAFF. The CDR3 nucleotides read TGTGCCAGCAGCCGGACAGGGGGAAATACTGAAGCTTTCTTT. The full variable domain, in which reference TRBV13 and TRBJ1-1 provide the parts outside the CDR3, is AAGVIQSPRHLIKEKRETATLKCYPIPRHDTVYWYQQGPGQDPQFLISFYEKMQSDKGSIPDRFSAQQFSDYHSELNMSSLELGDSALYFCASSRTGGNTEAFFGQGTRLTVV.

The chain uses TRBV10-1 and TRBJ2-3; D may be TRBD2 (6 bases). The CDR3 totals 16 residues. V lost 1 base and J lost 0, with 11 bases in between. CDR1 and CDR2 (germline): WNHNN, SYGVQD (reference sequence). DNA for the CDR3: TGCGCCAGCAGTGAGTACCGGGACTTCAGCACAGATACGCAGTATTTT. Translated: CASSEYRDFSTDTQYF.

The chain recombines TRBV15 with TRBJ1-2; D is possibly TRBD1 (5 bases). The CDR3 is 14 residues long. The V and J ends lost 0 bases and 4 bases respectively, with 9 bases between them. From germline, CDR1 is LNHNV and CDR2 YYDKDF (reference sequence). The CDR3 sequence is CATSRDQGVYGYTF. The CDR3 nucleotides read TGTGCCACCAGCAGAGATCAAGGGGTCTATGGCTACACCTTC.

This clone was observed a few times. The chain joins TRBV6-4 to TRBJ2-2; D remains ambiguous. CDR1 and CDR2 from the germline V gene are MRHNA and SNTAGT. Trimming shortened V by 5 bases and J by 2 bases, and 12 bases separated the two germline ends. CDR3 length: 15 amino acids. The CDR3 nucleotides are TGTGCCAGCAGTACAAACCCTGACAACACCGGGGAGCTGTTTTTT. Encoded protein: CASSTNPDNTGELFF.

The gene calls are TRBV6-4 and TRBJ1-2; no clear D. Germline V gene data show CDR1 as MRHNA and CDR2 as SNTAGT. The V end was cut by 2 bases, the J end by 2 bases, with 6 bases between. The CDR3 is made up of 13 amino acids. CDR3 in DNA: TGTGCCAGCAGTGACGGGGTCAACTATGGCTACACCTTC. This translates into CASSDGVNYGYTF.

The V gene is TRBV30, the J gene TRBJ1-3; D gene uncertain. Germline lookup yields CDR1 GTSNPN and CDR2 SVGIG (reference sequence). V was shortened by 0 bases and J by 4 bases, with 4 bases between the two germline ends. CDR3 size: 12 residues. CDR3 residues: CAWSVAGNTIYF. The CDR3 DNA sequence: TGTGCCTGGAGTGTAGCCGGAAACACCATATATTTT.

The chain's CDR3 is CASSSSGDTGELFF. DNA for the CDR3: TGCGCCAGCAGTTCCAGCGGCGACACCGGGGAGCTGTTTTTT. This chain connects TRBV10-1 to TRBJ2-2; D possibly corresponds to TRBD2 (5 bases). This CDR3 has 14 residues. Looked up from germline, CDR1 is WNHNN and CDR2 is SYGVQD (reference sequence). V gave up 5 bases and J gave up 3 bases, with 10 bases separating them.

The V gene is TRBV7-8, the J gene TRBJ2-1; tentative D call: TRBD2 (6 bases). V was shortened by 5 bases and J by 3 bases, with 17 bases between the two germline ends. The CDR3 extends over 16 amino acids. In germline, CDR1 is SGHVS, CDR2 FQNEAQ. The CDR3 loop reads CASSRGAGLFYNEQFF. The DNA of the CDR3 is TGTGCCAGCAGCCGGGGAGCGGGTCTGTTCTACAATGAGCAGTTCTTC.

The CDR3 DNA reads as TGTGCCAGCAGCTTAGATGGGGGCCCAGGCTACACCTTC. Protein: CASSLDGGPGYTF. The rearrangement links TRBV7-2 to TRBJ1-2; the D gene is possibly TRBD1 (6 bases). Germline CDR1 reads SGHTA; CDR2 reads FQGNSA. The CDR3 sequence is 13 residues long. V was shortened by 1 base and J by 8 bases, with 11 bases between the two germline ends.

The V gene is TRBV7-9, the J gene TRBJ2-5; D perhaps matches TRBD1 (5 bases). CDR1 and CDR2 (germline): SEHNR, FQNEAQ (reference sequence). V gave up 3 bases and J gave up 2 bases, with 16 bases separating them. This CDR3 has 16 amino acids. The CDR3 nucleotides are TGTGCCAGCAGCTTTGGGCCAGGGCCCTCGCAAGAGACCCAGTACTTC. It codes for CASSFGPGPSQETQYF.

This sequence joins TRBV4-1 and TRBJ1-1; possibly TRBD1 for D (5 bases). The V gene's germline CDR1 is MGHRA and CDR2 YSYEKL. The CDR3 extends over 18 amino acids. The germline V and J ends were trimmed by 4 bases and 0 bases, with 21 bases remaining between them. CDR3 residues: CASSRTMGGHPMNTEAFF. CDR3 nucleotide sequence: TGCGCCAGCAGCCGGACAATGGGGGGTCATCCCATGAACACTGAAGCTTTCTTT.

This sequence joins TRBV6-5 and TRBJ1-2; a weak D match, TRBD1 (5 bases). The V gene's germline CDR1 is MNHEY and CDR2 SVGAGI. The V end lost 0 bases, the J end lost 2 bases, and 7 bases lay between the germline ends. The CDR3 sequence is 14 residues long. CDR3 coding DNA: TGTGCCAGCAGTTACTCCGGGACGAACTATGGCTACACCTTC. Amino acid sequence: CASSYSGTNYGYTF.

J is TRBJ2-5 and V is TRBV4-1; 10 nucleotides agree with TRBD2. The germline CDR1 and CDR2 sequences are MGHRA and YSYEKL. CDR3 length: 14 amino acids. V dropped 6 bases and J dropped 2; count of bases not matched to a gene: 3. CDR3 protein: CASRQGLAQETQYF. The CDR3 DNA sequence: TGCGCCAGCAGGCAGGGACTAGCGCAAGAGACCCAGTACTTC.

This chain joins TRBV30 and TRBJ2-1; 9 bases fit TRBD2. In germline, CDR1 is GTSNPN, CDR2 SVGIG (reference sequence). The CDR3 is made up of 17 amino acids. V shed 0 bases and J 5 bases; nucleotides not matched to a gene: 11. CDR3 sequence (DNA): TGTGCCTGGAGTGTACCGTTTGCTAGCGGGATTGACAATGAGCAGTTCTTC. It codes for CAWSVPFASGIDNEQFF.

This chain uses TRBV5-1 with TRBJ2-2; TRBD2 is a possible D gene (5 bases). V lost 0 bases and J lost 2, with 11 bases in between. Germline lookup yields CDR1 SGHRS and CDR2 YFSETQ. There are 16 residues in the CDR3. Here the CDR3 reads CASSLDSGVNTGELFF. The CDR3 region has the DNA TGCGCCAGCAGCTTGGATTCCGGGGTTAACACCGGGGAGCTGTTTTTT.

This clone was seen a single time. V is TRBV6-6 and J is TRBJ1-2; perhaps TRBD1 as D (5 bases). CDR1 is MNHNY and CDR2 is SVGAGI in the germline V gene (reference sequence). V was pared by 6 bases and J by 8 bases, with 19 bases between. The CDR3 has 14 amino acids. The CDR3 protein is CASRKTRDGVGYTF. The DNA of the CDR3 is TGTGCCAGCAGAAAAACACGGGACGGCGTAGGCTACACCTTC.

This clone was seen just once. V usage is TRBV7-2 and J usage is TRBJ2-3, with D possibly TRBD2 on 6 matching bases. The CDR3 contains 13 residues. V was shortened by 9 bases and J by 0 bases, with 10 bases between the two germline ends. Per germline, CDR1 SGHTA and CDR2 FQGNSA. The CDR3 nucleotides are TGTGCCAGGGGCGGGACTAGCACAGATACGCAGTATTTT. Translation: CARGGTSTDTQYF. Drawing the rest from reference TRBV7-2 and TRBJ2-3, the complete variable domain is GAGVSQSPSNKVTEKGKDVELRCDPISGHTALYWYRQSLGQGLEFLIYFQGNSAPDKSGLPSDRFSAERTGGSVSTLTIQRTQQEDSAVYLCARGGTSTDTQYFGPGTRLTVL.

The CDR3 nucleotides read TGTGCCAGCAGTTACTCGATAAACAGAGGATACTCCTACAATGAGCAGTTCTTC. Translating it yields CASSYSINRGYSYNEQFF. This chain uses TRBV6-2 or TRBV6-3 with TRBJ2-1; no definite D call. CDR3 length: 18 residues. V was pared by 0 bases and J by 0 bases, with 15 bases between. CDR1 and CDR2 from the germline V gene are MNHEY and SVGEGT.

The chain has TRBV15 and TRBJ1-1; 9 bases match TRBD1. The CDR3 is 18 amino acids. J lost 4 bases, V lost 0 bases, and 12 bases had no gene match. The V gene's germline CDR1 is LNHNV and CDR2 YYDKDF (reference sequence). The CDR3 is CATSRDPWNTGGTTEAFF. CDR3 DNA: TGTGCCACCAGCAGAGATCCCTGGAACACAGGGGGCACCACTGAAGCTTTCTTT.

The CDR3 protein is CASSPPGAGSTDTQYF. Here the CDR3 DNA reads TGTGCCAGCAGCCCCCCTGGTGCGGGGAGCACAGATACGCAGTATTTT. The V gene is TRBV3-1 (or the pseudogene TRBV3-2), the J gene TRBJ2-3, with D possibly matching TRBD2 (6 bases). Germline V gives CDR1 LGHDT, CDR2 YNNKEL (reference sequence). The CDR3 is 16 amino acids. V lost 4 bases and J lost 0, with 14 bases in between.

The chain recombines TRBV19 with TRBJ2-1; no clear D. The germline gives CDR1 LNHDA, CDR2 SQIVND (reference sequence). The CDR3 covers 13 residues. Deletions cut 2 bases from V and 3 bases from J, with 5 bases between. The CDR3 DNA sequence: TGTGCCAGTAGTATACAAGACTACAATGAGCAGTTCTTC. This gives the protein CASSIQDYNEQFF.

The chain has TRBV10-3 and TRBJ2-2; D unclear. The CDR3 is 12 residues long. Per the germline V gene, CDR1 is ENHRY and CDR2 is SYGVKD. With 5 bases removed from V and 9 bases from J, the gap between germline ends came to 10 bases. The CDR3 sequence: CAISPENWELFF. The CDR3 DNA is TGTGCCATCAGTCCCGAGAACTGGGAGCTGTTTTTT.

V and J are TRBV6-2 or TRBV6-3 and TRBJ2-7; the match to TRBD2 covers 10 bases. Germline V gives CDR1 MNHEY, CDR2 SVGEGT. The CDR3 is 15 amino acids. Trimming removed 2 bases from V and 3 bases from J; junction bases left unmatched: 4. The CDR3 is CASSYTLAGVYEQYF. CDR3 coding DNA: TGTGCCAGCAGTTACACCCTAGCGGGGGTCTACGAGCAGTACTTC.